The clone carrying this TCR beta chain came up a few times. Its target is unknown. The sample originates from a study of post-analysis software for immune sequencing data. On the study more broadly: Recorded disease courses covered relapsing-remitting, secondary progressive and progressive-relapsing multiple sclerosis. Some patients had no subtype annotation.

Whole-study results and caveats: Normalized Chao1 diversity was significantly lower in multiple sclerosis patients than in controls. Five or six TRBV segments, TRBV5-6, TRBV5-1 and TRBV20-1 among them, were found more frequent in patients than controls.

The CDR3 is made up of 21 amino acids. The J segment lost 3 bases and the V segment lost 2 bases, leaving 22 bases of the junction unmatched. Germline V gene data show CDR1 as SGHRS and CDR2 as YFSETQ. Unique molecular identifiers were present in the TCR beta cDNA libraries. With roughly 0.9 to 11 million T cells as the source, a few hundred thousand cDNA molecules resulted. TCRdb itself ran the PCR reads through MiXCR, one entry per CDR3 protein. The sample has 350,000 to 450,000 distinct CDR3 sequences, approximately 37% seen once. This chain joins TRBV5-1 and TRBJ2-4; 8 bases agree with TRBD1. Sequenced sample: blood. The TCR originated in a girl aged 2 to 9 with multiple sclerosis. In nucleotides, the CDR3 is TGCGCCAGCAGCTTCACAGGACAGGGTGTTTCTGTTGCCCTGGTCAAAAACATTCAGTACTTC. Translated: CASSFTGQGVSVALVKNIQYF.